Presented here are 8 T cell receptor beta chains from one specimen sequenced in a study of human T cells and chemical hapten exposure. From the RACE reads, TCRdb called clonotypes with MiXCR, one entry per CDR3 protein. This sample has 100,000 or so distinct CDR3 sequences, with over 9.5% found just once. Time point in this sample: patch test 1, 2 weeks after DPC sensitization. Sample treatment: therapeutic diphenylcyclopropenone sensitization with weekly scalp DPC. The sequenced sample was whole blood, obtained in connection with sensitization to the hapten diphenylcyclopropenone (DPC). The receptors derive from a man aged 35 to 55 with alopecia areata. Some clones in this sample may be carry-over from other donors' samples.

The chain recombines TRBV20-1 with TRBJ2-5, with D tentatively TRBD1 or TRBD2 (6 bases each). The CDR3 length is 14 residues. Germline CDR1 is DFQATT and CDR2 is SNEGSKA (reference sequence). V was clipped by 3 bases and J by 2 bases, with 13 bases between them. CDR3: CSASSGATQETQYF. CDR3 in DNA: TGCAGTGCTAGTTCGGGGGCGACGCAAGAGACCCAGTACTTC.

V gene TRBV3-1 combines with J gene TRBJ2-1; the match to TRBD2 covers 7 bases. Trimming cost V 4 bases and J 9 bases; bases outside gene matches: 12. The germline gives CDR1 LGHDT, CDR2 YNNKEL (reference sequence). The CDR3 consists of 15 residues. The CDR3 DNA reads TGTGCCAGCAGCCCCGAAGCGGGGTTGACACTTGAGCAGTTCTTC. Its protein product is CASSPEAGLTLEQFF.

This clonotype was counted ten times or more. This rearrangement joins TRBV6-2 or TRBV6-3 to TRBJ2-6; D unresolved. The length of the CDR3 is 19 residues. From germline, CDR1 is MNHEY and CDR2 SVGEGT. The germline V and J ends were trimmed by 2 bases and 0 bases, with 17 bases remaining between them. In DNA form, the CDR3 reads TGTGCCAGCAGTTACGCACAAAGGGTCAATCTCTCTGGGGCCAACGTCCTGACTTTC. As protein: CASSYAQRVNLSGANVLTF.

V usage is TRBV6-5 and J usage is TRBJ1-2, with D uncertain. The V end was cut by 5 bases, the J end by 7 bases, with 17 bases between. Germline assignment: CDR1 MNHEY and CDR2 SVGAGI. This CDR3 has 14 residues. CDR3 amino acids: CASSTVGVLGGYTF. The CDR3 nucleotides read TGTGCCAGCAGTACGGTTGGGGTTCTGGGTGGCTACACCTTC.

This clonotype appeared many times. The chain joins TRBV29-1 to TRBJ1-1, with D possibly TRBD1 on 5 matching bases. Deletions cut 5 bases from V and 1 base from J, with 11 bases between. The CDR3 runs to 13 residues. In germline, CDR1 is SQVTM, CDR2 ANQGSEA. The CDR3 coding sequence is TGCAGCGTTTCAAGAACAGGGAACACTGAAGCTTTCTTT. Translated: CSVSRTGNTEAFF.

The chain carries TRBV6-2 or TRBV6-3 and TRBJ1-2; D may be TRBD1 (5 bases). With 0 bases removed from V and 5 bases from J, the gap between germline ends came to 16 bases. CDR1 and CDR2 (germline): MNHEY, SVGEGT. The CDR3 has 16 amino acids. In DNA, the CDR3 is TGTGCCAGCAGTTACTCGAAATATCGGGGGGAGTATGGCTACACCTTC. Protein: CASSYSKYRGEYGYTF.

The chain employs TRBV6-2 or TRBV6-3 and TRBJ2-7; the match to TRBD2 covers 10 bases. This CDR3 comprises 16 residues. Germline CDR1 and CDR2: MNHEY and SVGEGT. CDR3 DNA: TGTGCCAGCAGTTACAGGCTAGCGGGAGTCTCCTACAAGCAGTACGTC. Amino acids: CASSYRLAGVSYKQYV.

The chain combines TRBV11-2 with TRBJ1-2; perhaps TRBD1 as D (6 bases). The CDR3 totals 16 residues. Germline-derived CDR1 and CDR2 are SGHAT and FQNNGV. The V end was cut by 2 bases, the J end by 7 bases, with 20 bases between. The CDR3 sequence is CASSLKSTGPHVGYTF. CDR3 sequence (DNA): TGTGCCAGCAGCTTAAAGTCAACAGGGCCACATGTTGGCTACACCTTC.